Listed here are 16 T cell receptor beta chains from one sample, sequenced in a study of OX40 agonist ivuxolimab in advanced cancers. This table comes from immunoSEQ multiplex PCR, and its TCRdb copy is limited to in-frame clones, with some not included. The sample lists about 20,000 clones, over 80% occurring once. The sample in question was CD4+ or CD8+ T cells sorted from blood, obtained in a trial of the OX40 agonist ivuxolimab. These receptors originate from an adult with an advanced solid tumor such as melanoma, head and neck, liver or kidney cancer.

There are a few counts of this clone. The V gene is TRBV9, the J gene TRBJ2-2; D might be TRBD2 (5 bases). V lost 0 bases and J 0 bases, leaving 12 bases between the germline ends. CDR1 is SGDLS, CDR2 YYNGEE, per germline. This CDR3 spans 17 amino acids. The CDR3 DNA sequence: TGTGCCAGCAGCGTAGTTCGCGGGTCCGCGAACACCGGGGAGCTGTTTTTT. It specifies CASSVVRGSANTGELFF.

This CDR3 reads CASSQDPGATNTEAFF. The CDR3 coding sequence is TGCGCCAGCAGCCAAGATCCAGGGGCGACCAACACTGAAGCTTTCTTT. The chain links TRBV4-1 to TRBJ1-1; possibly TRBD1 for D (6 bases). The V gene lost 0 bases and the J gene lost 2 bases, with 13 bases spanning the gap. The CDR3 has 16 residues. From germline, CDR1 is MGHRA and CDR2 YSYEKL.

The chain employs TRBV9 and TRBJ2-5; either TRBD1 or TRBD2 may fit D (5 bases each). Germline lookup yields CDR1 SGDLS and CDR2 YYNGEE. The CDR3 has 14 residues. V lost 4 bases to trimming and J lost 2 bases, with 12 bases between them. CDR3 protein: CASSSGRGQETQYF. CDR3 in DNA: TGTGCCAGCAGCTCAGGGAGAGGGCAAGAGACCCAGTACTTC.

This clone was picked up a small number of times. The V call is TRBV9, the J call TRBJ2-3; D possibly corresponds to TRBD1 (5 bases). The CDR3 sequence is 14 residues long. The V gene lost 0 bases and the J gene lost 1 base, with 6 bases spanning the gap. The germline V gene has CDR1 SGDLS and CDR2 YYNGEE. This CDR3 reads CASSVEGRTDTQYF. CDR3 nucleotides: TGTGCCAGCAGCGTAGAGGGGCGCACAGATACGCAGTATTTT.

This clone showed up many times. Here the CDR3 DNA reads TGTGCCAGCAGCTTGGCGGTTGCCTCTAACTATGGCTACACCTTC. It codes for CASSLAVASNYGYTF. The rearrangement links TRBV5-5 to TRBJ1-2; D is unclear. This CDR3 spans 15 amino acids. The V and J ends lost 0 bases and 0 bases respectively, with 9 bases between them. Germline loops: CDR1 SGHKS, CDR2 YYEKEE (reference sequence).

This sequence joins TRBV13 and TRBJ2-1; TRBD1 agrees at 7 bases. Germline assignment: CDR1 PRHDT and CDR2 FYEKMQ (reference sequence). The V and J ends lost 0 bases and 9 bases, in that order; junction bases with no gene match: 5. The CDR3 contains 14 residues. The DNA of the CDR3 is TGTGCCAGCAGCTTAGGGACAGGGACCGCTGAGCAGTTCTTC. This encodes CASSLGTGTAEQFF.

This chain connects TRBV15 to TRBJ2-3; 14 nucleotides align to TRBD2. The CDR3 has 15 residues. CDR1 LNHNV and CDR2 YYDKDF come from the germline V gene (reference sequence). The V segment lost 4 bases and the J segment 5 bases; nucleotides outside the gene matches: 2. In DNA, the CDR3 is TGTGCCACCAGCATCGGGACTAGCGGGAGAGATACGCAGTATTTT. Protein sequence: CATSIGTSGRDTQYF.

The chain is built from TRBV4-1 and TRBJ2-7, with no clear D. Germline CDR1 reads MGHRA; CDR2 reads YSYEKL. V dropped 4 bases and J dropped 2 bases, with 12 bases sitting between them. The CDR3 totals 14 residues. For the CDR3, the DNA is TGCGCCAGCAGCCCCTGGGGTTCCACCTACGAGCAGTACTTC. Translating gives CASSPWGSTYEQYF.

J is TRBJ2-3 and V is TRBV7-9, with D maybe TRBD1 (6 bases). V lost 5 bases and J lost 2, with 14 bases in between. Per germline, CDR1 SEHNR and CDR2 FQNEAQ (reference sequence). There are 15 residues in the CDR3. The CDR3 nucleotides are TGTGCCAGCAGCCCCCCAGGGGCCAACACAGATACGCAGTATTTT. Protein product: CASSPPGANTDTQYF. The complete variable domain, with remaining parts taken from reference TRBV7-9 and TRBJ2-3, reads DTGVSQNPRHKITKRGQNVTFRCDPISEHNRLYWYRQTLGQGPEFLTYFQNEAQLEKSRLLSDRFSAERPKGSFSTLEIQRTEQGDSAMYLCASSPPGANTDTQYFGPGTRLTVL.

This sequence joins TRBV9 and TRBJ2-3; D is tentatively TRBD1 or TRBD2 (5 bases each). The ends were cut back, 3 bases at V and 6 bases at J, with 11 bases in the middle. Germline V CDR1 and CDR2: SGDLS, YYNGEE. The CDR3 extends over 13 amino acids. Here the CDR3 reads CASSAGHRDTQYF. The DNA of the CDR3 is TGTGCCAGCAGCGCGGGGCATCGTGATACGCAGTATTTT.

The chain carries TRBV15 and TRBJ2-7; no definite D call. CDR3 size: 13 residues. CDR1 and CDR2 from the germline V gene are LNHNV and YYDKDF (reference sequence). Trimming pared 0 bases from V and 4 bases from J, leaving 7 bases between. The CDR3 spells CATSRDRRYEQYF. Here the CDR3 DNA reads TGTGCCACCAGCAGAGATAGGAGATACGAGCAGTACTTC.

This clone was detected a few times. The sample carries other DNA sequences with the same CDR3. The chain couples TRBV9 to TRBJ2-7; 8 bases match TRBD2. This CDR3 contains 13 residues. Losses at the gene ends were 3 bases for V and 2 bases for J; bases not matched to a gene: 1. From germline, CDR1 is SGDLS and CDR2 YYNGEE. DNA of the CDR3: TGTGCCAGCAGCGCGGGGGGGCCCTACGAGCAGTACTTC. Translating it yields CASSAGGPYEQYF.

The chain carries TRBV4-1 and TRBJ2-1; the D gene could be TRBD1 or TRBD2 (5 bases each). Germline-derived CDR1 and CDR2 are MGHRA and YSYEKL. The CDR3 has 14 residues. Trimming left V 8 bases short and J 7 bases short, with 18 bases between. The CDR3, as DNA: TGCGCCAGCGCCCCAGCCTCGGGGCCGAATGAGCAGTTCTTC. Protein sequence: CASAPASGPNEQFF.

Written as DNA, the CDR3 is TGTGCCAGCAGTATAATAATGAACACTGAAGCTTTCTTT. This gives the protein CASSIIMNTEAFF. This chain links TRBV5-6 with TRBJ1-1; no definite D call. The germline gives CDR1 SGHDT, CDR2 YYEEEE. The CDR3 runs to 13 residues. Trimming shortened V by 5 bases and J by 0 bases, and 8 bases separated the two germline ends.

This chain connects TRBV9 to TRBJ2-3, with TRBD2 identical over 7 bases. There are 15 residues in the CDR3. Losses at the gene ends were 3 bases for V and 1 base for J; bases not matched to a gene: 5. The germline CDR1 and CDR2 sequences are SGDLS and YYNGEE. The CDR3: CASSETSARTDTQYF. The CDR3 coding sequence is TGTGCCAGCAGCGAAACTAGCGCTCGCACAGATACGCAGTATTTT.

J is TRBJ1-6 and V is TRBV27; no firm D call. V lost 5 bases, J lost 6 bases, and 11 bases lay in between. Per germline, CDR1 MNHEY and CDR2 SMNVEV (reference sequence). The CDR3 is 14 residues long. The CDR3 nucleotides read TGTGCCAGCAGTCCCCTGGCCCTTAATTCACCCCTCCACTTT. Translation gives CASSPLALNSPLHF.